The T cell receptor (beta chain) under discussion was sequenced for a study of blood T cells in healthy people across ages (dated by TCRdb to between 2014 and 2017). About the full investigation: In model experiments, template switching captured roughly one uniquely barcoded TCR beta cDNA molecule for every two T cells. Four age groups were formed from the donors: young (average about 16 years), middle-aged (approximately 39), aged (under 70) and long-lived (less than 85). Using the same blood draw, the study looked at two additional independent replicas of 1 million unique cDNA reads for two donors, one aged 18 to 30 and the other aged 80 or older. The study measured age-related changes in TCR beta repertoire diversity using deep sequencing normalized with unique cDNA molecular identifiers. General conclusions and limits of the study: The CMV infection status of donors was not known, potentially confounding age-related changes in expanded clonotypes. Observed TCR beta diversity per million T cells fell roughly linearly with age, and a significant reduction was already apparent by age approximately 41. There was a strong correlation between observed TCR beta diversity and the percentage of naive T cells measured by flow cytometry. Conclusive comparison of naive and antigen-experienced compartments was prevented by the profiling of bulk unsorted PBMCs. Estimates of total diversity from one million sequenced T cells were regarded as lower bounds and underestimates. The long-lived group showed more naive CD4+ T cells, fewer expanded clones and increased TCR diversity than the aged group, suggesting age selection.

Systemically healthy Caucasian individuals from Russia, over 30 in total and aged 6 to 90 years, were included as donors. Around 10 milliliters of peripheral blood were collected from each donor into EDTA-treated Vacutainer tubes. Ficoll-Paque density-gradient centrifugation was used to isolate PBMCs, with at least 6.5 million per sample. Trizol reagent was used to extract total RNA from the PBMCs, yielding at least 6 micrograms per sample. Naive CD45RAhigh/CD27high T cell percentages were measured by flow cytometry on a PBMC aliquot from every donor. Reading the germline V gene gives CDR1 SQVTM and CDR2 ANQGSEA. The CDR3, from cysteine to phenylalanine, totals 15 residues. Only the CDR3 portion is preserved as DNA: 45 bases, with reading frame beginning at the first base. V is pruned by 7 bases and J by 1 base, leaving 8 bases of the junction without a gene match. As to this clonotype: Its antigen is unknown. No much larger clone exists at a distance of one base, and base qualities are not known.

Receptor amplification or capture employed 5' RACE. Instrument used: Illumina HiSeq 2500. A second PCR of about 6 to 12 cycles was run with a J-beta primer mix and a sample-barcoded 5' primer. Each TCR beta cDNA molecule received a unique molecular identifier from a template-switch 5' adaptor carrying 12 random nucleotides. Each sample yielded at least 2.5 million CDR3-containing paired-end reads. First-strand cDNA synthesis was performed from all RNA using the Mint cDNA synthesis kit, with priming by a TRBC-specific oligonucleotide. Following uracil-DNA glycosylase treatment, all cDNA underwent a first 18-cycle PCR with the universal primers M1SS and BC2_uni_R. In the source study's methods: For normalization, 1 million high-quality reads, each with a distinct molecular identifier, were randomly selected from each sample. Instead of being binned into consensus sequences, reads that shared molecular identifiers were thrown out. MiTCR, run with a Q25 quality threshold and the strictest error-elimination algorithm, handled CDR3 identification, clonotype clustering and error correction. A nonparametric unseen species model with Euler transformation was used to estimate lower-bound total TCR beta diversity. The public reads were reanalyzed by TCRdb: fastp trimming at Q25, MiXCR alignment, in-frame beta chains only. CDR3 protein duplicates are merged, each entry listing the most common genes and DNA. These V and J calls originate from TCRdb's pipeline instead of the authors' own analysis. This sample lists roughly 800,000 distinct CDR3 sequences; more than 25% were detected once. The top ten hold under 3% of the sample.

These data are also associated with another study on T cells of mothers and their children. Per the second study: Nine systemically healthy Caucasian individuals served as donors, namely three mothers together with their six children. cDNA synthesis consumed the entire amount of extracted RNA, loaded at approximately 1.5 ug RNA in each 15 ul reaction. Sample barcodes and 2-4 random nucleotides were added via the M1S primer in the second PCR. Over 9.5 million TCR beta CDR3 reads were obtained for each mother, and millions of reads were obtained for each child. Thymic selection shapes the output of TCR recombination in a similar way in related and unrelated pairs, and inherited differences have a minor effect. Related mother-child pairs always showed normalized repertoire overlap that was slightly higher than in unrelated mother-child pairs, though the difference was never significant. No persistent microchimeric T cell clones were detected, at a sensitivity of around 97 clones per million clonotypes. Deep NGS was used in the study to compare the TCR beta repertoires of mothers and children and to look for features that separate related mother-child pairs from unrelated individuals. Mothers averaged about 40 +/- 4 years of age and children averaged around 11 +/- 4 years. After adapter ligation with NEBNext reagents, the libraries were sequenced on Illumina HiSeq 2000 with 100+100 nt paired-end reads. To avoid cross-contamination, the mother libraries and the child libraries were prepared a month apart and sequenced in separate runs. For each donor, somewhere between about 450,000 and 2,000,000 distinct TCR beta clonotypes were identified. Naive TCR beta clonotypes were estimated from low-frequency clonotypes matched to each donor's FACS-determined naive share, without sorting.

The TCR was taken from a boy between 10 and 17 years old in good health. Input material: blood. The chain joins TRBV29-1 to TRBJ1-1; TRBD1 lines up with 11 middle nucleotides. The DNA reads as follows: TGCAGCGCCCAAAGGGACAGGGGGGCGAACACTGAAGCTTTCTTT. Its coded protein is CSAQRDRGANTEAFF.